The rows below give T cell receptor beta chains drawn from one sample of a study of shared clonotypes between healthy human individuals. Some clones are missing from TCRdb's copy, which holds only in-frame ones; the method was immunoSEQ multiplex PCR. Of around 1.9 million clones in the sample, more than 85% were seen once. Material for sequencing was naive CD8+ T cells from PBMCs. The source of these receptors is a man aged 18 to 30 in good health. Some clones in this sample may be carry-over from other donors' samples. Each CDR3 is given with its conserved first and last residue. A D gene is named only where the DNA matches it firmly. The listing skips clone size in some rows; elsewhere it reads once, few, many or a size class.

j_call clone_size v_call d_call cdr3_aa cdr3_nt
TRBJ1-1 once TRBV29-1 . CSVDIRGLPEAFF TGCAGCGTTGATATCAGGGGACTCCCTGAAGCTTTCTTT
TRBJ2-7 . TRBV7-8 . CASSLFSGTPTYEQYF TGTGCCAGCAGCTTATTTAGTGGGACTCCTACCTACGAGCAGTACTTC
TRBJ1-6 . TRBV7-9 TRBD1 CASSHPPGDRASPLHF TGTGCCAGCAGTCACCCTCCCGGGGACAGGGCTTCACCCCTCCACTTT
TRBJ2-1 once TRBV27 . CASSLSFGLNNEQFF TGTGCCAGCAGCCTCAGTTTTGGACTGAACAATGAGCAGTTCTTC
TRBJ2-7 . TRBV9 TRBD2 CASSVAREGRSYEQYF TGTGCCAGCAGCGTAGCGCGGGAGGGCCGTTCCTACGAGCAGTACTTC
TRBJ2-2 . TRBV7-3 TRBD2 CASSSAGGQNTGELFF TGTGCCAGCAGCTCCGCGGGAGGCCAGAACACCGGGGAGCTGTTTTTT
TRBJ2-1 . TRBV15 . CATSPPATGPSGQFF TGTGCCACCAGTCCACCCGCAACAGGGCCCAGTGGGCAGTTCTTC
TRBJ1-1 . TRBV23-1 TRBD1 CASSLDRARAFF TGCGCCAGCAGTCTTGACAGGGCACGAGCTTTCTTT
TRBJ2-7 . TRBV7-2 TRBD2 CASSLVAGGLYEQYF TGTGCCAGCAGCTTAGTAGCGGGAGGGCTCTACGAGCAGTACTTC
TRBJ2-7 . TRBV9 . CASSVGGPTGEQYF TGTGCCAGCAGCGTAGGGGGACCAACGGGGGAGCAGTACTTC
TRBJ1-2 . TRBV29-1 . CSVEAAYGYTF TGCAGCGTTGAAGCGGCTTATGGCTACACCTTC
TRBJ2-1 . TRBV4-1 . CASSVKQGSTYNEQFF TGCGCCAGCAGCGTTAAACAGGGCTCCACGTACAATGAGCAGTTCTTC